The entry below describes one T cell receptor beta chain. Researchers sorted participants into cohorts using their self-reported clinical history. Germline values: CDR1 SQVTM, CDR2 ANQGSEA. The CDR3 sequence is 14 residues long. V trimming: 5 bases; J trimming: 9 bases; junction bases outside the gene matches: 11. The sample belongs to a study of blood T cell repertoires in COVID-19. Study in general: Samples came from the United States, Italy and Spain, spanning acute and convalescent COVID-19.

Source study methods: How many nucleated cells were present was estimated from reference gene primer amplification. Some clones are missing from TCRdb's copy, which holds only in-frame ones; the method was immunoSEQ multiplex PCR. That table supplies the V and J calls and clone size; D and trimming were determined from the DNA. The sample gives approximately 250,000 clones, 80% to 90% of which show up once; roughly 4% is in the top ten. This sequence originates from a woman in her twenties or thirties with acute COVID-19. The chain uses TRBV29-1 and TRBJ2-1; 9 bases are shared with TRBD2. Sequencing was carried out using PBMCs or T cells enriched from blood (not recorded which). The CDR3 coding sequence is TGCAGCGTTCTCTTTAGCGGGAGTTCCCTTGAGCAGTTCTTC. This sequence encodes CSVLFSGSSLEQFF.